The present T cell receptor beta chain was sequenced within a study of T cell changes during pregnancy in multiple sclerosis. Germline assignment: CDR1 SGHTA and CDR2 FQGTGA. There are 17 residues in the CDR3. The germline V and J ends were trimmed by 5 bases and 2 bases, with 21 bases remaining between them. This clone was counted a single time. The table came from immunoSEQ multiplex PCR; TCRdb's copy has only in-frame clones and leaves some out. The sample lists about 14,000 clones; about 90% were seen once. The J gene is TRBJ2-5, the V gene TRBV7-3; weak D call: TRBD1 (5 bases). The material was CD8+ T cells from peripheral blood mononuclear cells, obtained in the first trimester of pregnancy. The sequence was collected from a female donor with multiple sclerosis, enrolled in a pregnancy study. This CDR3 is CASSVDLRGDWQETQYF. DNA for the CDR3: TGTGCCAGCAGCGTAGATCTTAGGGGTGATTGGCAAGAGACCCAGTACTTC.